A selection of T cell receptor beta chains follows, all from one sample in a study of early stage breast cancer tumors. The protocol was immunoSEQ multiplex PCR, while the TCRdb copy is restricted to in-frame clones and leaves out a portion. The sample has tens of thousands of clones, about three quarters seen once. The sample taken for sequencing was blood. Receptor source: a person in their 40s with breast cancer. The CDR3 runs from the conserved cysteine through the conserved F or W. Part of the rows lack a size; the others show once, few, many or a class for expanded clones.

j_call: TRBJ2-6; v_call: TRBV5-1; clone_size: NA; cdr3_length: 17; cdr3_aa: CASSLGRGPSGANVLTF
j_call: TRBJ2-5; v_call: TRBV11-3; clone_size: NA; cdr3_length: 15; cdr3_aa: CASSPREGGEETQYF
j_call: TRBJ2-7; v_call: TRBV29-1; clone_size: NA; cdr3_length: 12; cdr3_aa: CSVGSSIYEQYF
j_call: TRBJ1-1; v_call: TRBV5-4; clone_size: NA; cdr3_length: 13; cdr3_aa: CASIATPGEEAFF
j_call: TRBJ2-5; v_call: TRBV5-1; clone_size: once; cdr3_length: 14; cdr3_aa: CASSAGSSQETQYF
j_call: TRBJ1-2; v_call: TRBV11-2; clone_size: NA; cdr3_length: 14; cdr3_aa: CASSPGQGAVGYTF
j_call: TRBJ2-2; v_call: TRBV7-2; clone_size: NA; cdr3_length: 15; cdr3_aa: CASSLPSGYTGELFF
j_call: TRBJ2-3; v_call: TRBV19; clone_size: NA; cdr3_length: 15; cdr3_aa: CASSPTGKSTDTQYF
j_call: TRBJ2-1; v_call: TRBV30; clone_size: once; cdr3_length: 12; cdr3_aa: CAWRGLLGEQFF
j_call: TRBJ1-3; v_call: TRBV5-1; clone_size: NA; cdr3_length: 14; cdr3_aa: CASKVADSGNTIYF
j_call: TRBJ2-7; v_call: TRBV28; clone_size: NA; cdr3_length: 10; cdr3_aa: CATPEYEQYF
j_call: TRBJ1-3; v_call: TRBV30; clone_size: NA; cdr3_length: 12; cdr3_aa: CAWSVPNSLIYF
j_call: TRBJ2-2; v_call: TRBV19; clone_size: NA; cdr3_length: 18; cdr3_aa: CASSIESLAGTNTGELFF
j_call: TRBJ2-7; v_call: TRBV6-5; clone_size: NA; cdr3_length: 13; cdr3_aa: CASTPAGVSEQYF
j_call: TRBJ2-3; v_call: TRBV5-1; clone_size: NA; cdr3_length: 16; cdr3_aa: CASSLQGADGTDTQYF
j_call: TRBJ2-7; v_call: TRBV11-1; clone_size: once; cdr3_length: 15; cdr3_aa: CASSLGRRLQSEQYF
j_call: TRBJ2-5; v_call: TRBV6-6; clone_size: NA; cdr3_length: 16; cdr3_aa: CASSYGLRVAGETQYF
j_call: TRBJ1-2; v_call: TRBV7-2; clone_size: NA; cdr3_length: 13; cdr3_aa: CASSLGSSYGYTF
j_call: TRBJ2-5; v_call: TRBV5-1; clone_size: NA; cdr3_length: 16; cdr3_aa: CASTLGLVSDQETQYF
j_call: TRBJ1-1; v_call: TRBV27; clone_size: NA; cdr3_length: 14; cdr3_aa: CASIPTGTREEAFF
j_call: TRBJ2-5; v_call: TRBV28; clone_size: NA; cdr3_length: 18; cdr3_aa: CASSLGLAGGTNAETQYF
j_call: TRBJ2-5; v_call: TRBV18; clone_size: once; cdr3_length: 15; cdr3_aa: CASSPPAGMRETQYF
j_call: TRBJ2-7; v_call: TRBV5-4; clone_size: NA; cdr3_length: 14; cdr3_aa: CASSFTSGSIAQYF
j_call: TRBJ2-4; v_call: TRBV30; clone_size: NA; cdr3_length: 13; cdr3_aa: CAWAGLAKNIQYF
j_call: TRBJ2-7; v_call: TRBV6-6; clone_size: once; cdr3_length: 15; cdr3_aa: CASSDGVGKTYEQYF
j_call: TRBJ1-1; v_call: TRBV14; clone_size: few; cdr3_length: 14; cdr3_aa: CASSLQARGTEAFF
j_call: TRBJ2-7; v_call: TRBV2; clone_size: NA; cdr3_length: 15; cdr3_aa: CASTGGRAGSYEQYF
j_call: TRBJ2-1; v_call: TRBV10-3; clone_size: few; cdr3_length: 18; cdr3_aa: CAISESRTSGPVGNEQFF
j_call: TRBJ2-5; v_call: TRBV25-1; clone_size: NA; cdr3_length: 13; cdr3_aa: CASSDRLRGTQYF
j_call: TRBJ2-7; v_call: TRBV19; clone_size: NA; cdr3_length: 18; cdr3_aa: CASSPRDRGRLSPGEQYF
j_call: TRBJ2-2; v_call: TRBV7-3; clone_size: NA; cdr3_length: 17; cdr3_aa: CASSPNPGLADPGELFF
j_call: TRBJ2-1; v_call: TRBV18; clone_size: NA; cdr3_length: 14; cdr3_aa: CASSPPSVRNEQFF
j_call: TRBJ2-1; v_call: TRBV15; clone_size: NA; cdr3_length: 15; cdr3_aa: CATSREANSYNEQFF
j_call: TRBJ2-3; v_call: TRBV12-5; clone_size: NA; cdr3_length: 13; cdr3_aa: CASGGTNTDTQYF
j_call: TRBJ2-1; v_call: TRBV7-9; clone_size: NA; cdr3_length: 13; cdr3_aa: CASSFHGVNEQFF
j_call: TRBJ1-1; v_call: TRBV2; clone_size: few; cdr3_length: 13; cdr3_aa: CASRLDRSTEAFF
j_call: TRBJ2-2; v_call: TRBV5-1; clone_size: NA; cdr3_length: 16; cdr3_aa: CASSFGGNQNTGELFF
j_call: TRBJ1-4; v_call: TRBV7-9; clone_size: NA; cdr3_length: 14; cdr3_aa: CASSTRATNEKLFF
j_call: TRBJ2-2; v_call: TRBV29-1; clone_size: NA; cdr3_length: 13; cdr3_aa: CSVSTGVTGELFF
j_call: TRBJ1-1; v_call: TRBV6-1; clone_size: NA; cdr3_length: 14; cdr3_aa: CASSEQRGITEAFF
j_call: TRBJ2-7; v_call: TRBV29-1; clone_size: few; cdr3_length: 12; cdr3_aa: CSATSGSYEQYF
j_call: TRBJ2-1; v_call: TRBV30; clone_size: NA; cdr3_length: 12; cdr3_aa: CAWTLQAGGQFF
j_call: TRBJ1-5; v_call: TRBV6-1; clone_size: NA; cdr3_length: 13; cdr3_aa: CASMEFATGDQHF
j_call: TRBJ2-4; v_call: TRBV19; clone_size: NA; cdr3_length: 13; cdr3_aa: CASSSGLQNIQYF
j_call: TRBJ1-4; v_call: TRBV5-4; clone_size: NA; cdr3_length: 15; cdr3_aa: CASSLGDSANEKLFF
j_call: TRBJ2-4; v_call: TRBV5-1; clone_size: NA; cdr3_length: 16; cdr3_aa: CASSPLGLAGGEIQYF
j_call: TRBJ2-7; v_call: TRBV19; clone_size: NA; cdr3_length: 15; cdr3_aa: CASSIGLAGTGEQYF
j_call: TRBJ2-5; v_call: TRBV12-5; clone_size: NA; cdr3_length: 15; cdr3_aa: CASGSSGTLQETQYF
j_call: TRBJ1-5; v_call: TRBV6-1; clone_size: NA; cdr3_length: 15; cdr3_aa: CASSEEGVSMQPQHF
j_call: TRBJ2-5; v_call: TRBV5-1; clone_size: NA; cdr3_length: 15; cdr3_aa: CASSLGQGLRETQYF
j_call: TRBJ2-2; v_call: TRBV28; clone_size: NA; cdr3_length: 15; cdr3_aa: CASIPGTANTGELFF
j_call: TRBJ1-2; v_call: TRBV28; clone_size: NA; cdr3_length: 13; cdr3_aa: CASSLGQNYGYTF
j_call: TRBJ2-3; v_call: TRBV7-9; clone_size: few; cdr3_length: 16; cdr3_aa: CASSPPGGLFTDTQYF
j_call: TRBJ2-7; v_call: TRBV4-2; clone_size: NA; cdr3_length: 16; cdr3_aa: CASSPHDRDRGDEQYF